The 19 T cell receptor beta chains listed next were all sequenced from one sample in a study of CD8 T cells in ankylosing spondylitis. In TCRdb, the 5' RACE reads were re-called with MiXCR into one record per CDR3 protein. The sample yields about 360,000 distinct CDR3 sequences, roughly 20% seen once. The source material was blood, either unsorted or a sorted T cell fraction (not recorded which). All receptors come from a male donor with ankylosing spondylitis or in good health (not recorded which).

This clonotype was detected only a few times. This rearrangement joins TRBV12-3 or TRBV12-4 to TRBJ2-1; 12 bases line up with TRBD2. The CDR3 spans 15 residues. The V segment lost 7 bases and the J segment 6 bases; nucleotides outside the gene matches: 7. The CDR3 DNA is TGTGCCAGCACTACTAGCGGGGGGTGGGGCAATGAGCAGTTCTTC. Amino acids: CASTTSGGWGNEQFF.

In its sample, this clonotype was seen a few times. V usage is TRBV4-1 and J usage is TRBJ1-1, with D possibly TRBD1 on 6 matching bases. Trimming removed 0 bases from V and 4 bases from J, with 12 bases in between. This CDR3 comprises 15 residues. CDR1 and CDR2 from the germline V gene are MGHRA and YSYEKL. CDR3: CASSQESGGVTEAFF. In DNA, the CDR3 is TGCGCCAGCAGCCAAGAGAGCGGGGGCGTCACTGAAGCTTTCTTT.

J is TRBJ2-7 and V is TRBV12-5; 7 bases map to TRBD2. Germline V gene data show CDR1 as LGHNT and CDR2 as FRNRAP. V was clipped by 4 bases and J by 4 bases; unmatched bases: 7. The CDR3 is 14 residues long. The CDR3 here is CASGSSGGTYEQYF. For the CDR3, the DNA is TGTGCTAGTGGTTCCTCGGGGGGAACTTACGAGCAGTACTTC.

This CDR3 reads CASSYSSIGTSFSQQFF. For the CDR3, the DNA is TGTGCCAGCAGTTACTCTTCGATCGGGACAAGCTTTTCTCAGCAGTTCTTC. The rearrangement links TRBV6-6 to TRBJ2-1, with D perhaps matching TRBD1 (6 bases). V dropped 0 bases and J dropped 11 bases, with 23 bases sitting between them. CDR1 is MNHNY, CDR2 SVGAGI, per germline (reference sequence). The CDR3 is 17 amino acids.

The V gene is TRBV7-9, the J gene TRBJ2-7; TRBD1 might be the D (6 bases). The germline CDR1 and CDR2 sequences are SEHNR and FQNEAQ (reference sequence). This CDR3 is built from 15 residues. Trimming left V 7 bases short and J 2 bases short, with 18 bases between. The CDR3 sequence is CASIGVLQGTYEQYF. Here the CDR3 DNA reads TGTGCCAGCATCGGAGTGCTGCAGGGGACCTACGAGCAGTACTTC.

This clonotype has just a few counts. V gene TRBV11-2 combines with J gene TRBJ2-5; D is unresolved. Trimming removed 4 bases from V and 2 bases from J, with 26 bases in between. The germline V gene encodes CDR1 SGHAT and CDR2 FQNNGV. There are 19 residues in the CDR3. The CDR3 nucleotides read TGTGCCAGCAGCTCCCTAGTGGGCGATCCAAAAGGCCCGCAAGAGACCCAGTACTTC. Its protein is CASSSLVGDPKGPQETQYF.

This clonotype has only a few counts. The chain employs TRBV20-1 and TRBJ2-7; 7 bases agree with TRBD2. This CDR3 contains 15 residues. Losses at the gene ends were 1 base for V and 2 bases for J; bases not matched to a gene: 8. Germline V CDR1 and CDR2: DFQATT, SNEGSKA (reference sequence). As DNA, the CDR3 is TGCAGTGCTAGAGGAAGGGACTACGGTGCCTACGAGCAGTACTTC. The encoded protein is CSARGRDYGAYEQYF.

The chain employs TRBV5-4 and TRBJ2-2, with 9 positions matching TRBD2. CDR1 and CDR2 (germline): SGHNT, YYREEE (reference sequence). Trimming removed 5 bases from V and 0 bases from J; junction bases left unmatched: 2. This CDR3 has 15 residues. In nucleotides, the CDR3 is TGTGCCAGCAGTCGCGGGGGGGCGAACACCGGGGAGCTGTTTTTT. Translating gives CASSRGGANTGELFF.

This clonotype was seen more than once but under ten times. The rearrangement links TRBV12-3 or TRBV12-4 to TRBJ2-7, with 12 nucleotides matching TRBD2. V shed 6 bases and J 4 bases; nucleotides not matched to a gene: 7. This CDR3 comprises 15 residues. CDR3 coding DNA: TGTGCCAGCAGCACGACTAGCGGGGGAATTTACGAGCAGTACTTC. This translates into CASSTTSGGIYEQYF.

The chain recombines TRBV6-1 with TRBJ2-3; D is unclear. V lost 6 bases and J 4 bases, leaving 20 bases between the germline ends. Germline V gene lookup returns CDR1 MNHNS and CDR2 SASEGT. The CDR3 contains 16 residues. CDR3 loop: CASSPRPPAGADTQYF. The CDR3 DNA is TGTGCCAGCAGCCCTCGGCCCCCCGCTGGGGCAGATACGCAGTATTTT.

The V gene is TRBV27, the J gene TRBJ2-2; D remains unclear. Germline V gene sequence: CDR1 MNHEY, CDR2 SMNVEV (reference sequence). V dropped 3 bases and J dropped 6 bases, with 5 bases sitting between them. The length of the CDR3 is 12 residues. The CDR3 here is CASSFPPGELFF. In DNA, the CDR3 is TGTGCCAGCAGTTTCCCCCCCGGGGAGCTGTTTTTT.

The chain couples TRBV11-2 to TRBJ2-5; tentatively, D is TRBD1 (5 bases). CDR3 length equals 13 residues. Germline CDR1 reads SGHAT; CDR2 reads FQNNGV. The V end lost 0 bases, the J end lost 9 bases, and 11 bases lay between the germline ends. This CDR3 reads CASSLDWGRPQYF. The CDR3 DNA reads TGTGCCAGCAGCTTAGATTGGGGCCGTCCCCAGTACTTC.

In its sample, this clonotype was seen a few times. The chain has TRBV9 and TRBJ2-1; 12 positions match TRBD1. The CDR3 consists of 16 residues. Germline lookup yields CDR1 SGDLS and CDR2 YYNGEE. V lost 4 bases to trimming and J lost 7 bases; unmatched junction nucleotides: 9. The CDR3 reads CASSPGTGGLENEQFF. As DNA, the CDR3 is TGTGCCAGCAGCCCGGGGACAGGGGGCTTGGAGAATGAGCAGTTCTTC. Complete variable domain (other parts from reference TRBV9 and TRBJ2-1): DSGVTQTPKHLITATGQRVTLRCSPRSGDLSVYWYQQSLDQGLQFLIQYYNGEERAKGNILERFSAQQFPDLHSELNLSSLELGDSALYFCASSPGTGGLENEQFFGPGTRLTVL.

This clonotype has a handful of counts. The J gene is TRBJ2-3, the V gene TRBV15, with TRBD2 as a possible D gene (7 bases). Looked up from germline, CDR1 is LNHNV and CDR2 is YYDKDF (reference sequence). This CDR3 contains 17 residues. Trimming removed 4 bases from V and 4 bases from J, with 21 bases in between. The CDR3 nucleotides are TGTGCCACCAGCATCCTAGGGGGGGGAATTGCTCCAGATACGCAGTATTTT. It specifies CATSILGGGIAPDTQYF.

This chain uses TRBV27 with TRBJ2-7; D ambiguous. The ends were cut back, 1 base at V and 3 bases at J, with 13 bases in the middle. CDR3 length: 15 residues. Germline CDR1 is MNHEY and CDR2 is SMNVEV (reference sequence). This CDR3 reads CASSLYSIGLYEQYF. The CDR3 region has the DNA TGTGCCAGCAGTTTATACTCAATCGGGCTCTACGAGCAGTACTTC.

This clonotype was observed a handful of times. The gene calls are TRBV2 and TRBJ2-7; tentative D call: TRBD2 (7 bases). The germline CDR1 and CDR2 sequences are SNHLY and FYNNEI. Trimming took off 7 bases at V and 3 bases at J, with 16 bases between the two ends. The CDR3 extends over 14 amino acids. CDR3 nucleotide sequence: TGTGCCAGCAAGGGGGACTACGACCTCTACGAGCAGTACTTC. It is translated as CASKGDYDLYEQYF.

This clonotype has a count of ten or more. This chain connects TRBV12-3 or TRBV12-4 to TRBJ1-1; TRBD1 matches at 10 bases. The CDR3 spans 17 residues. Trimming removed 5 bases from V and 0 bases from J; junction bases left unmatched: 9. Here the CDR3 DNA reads TGTGCCAGCAGTACGGACAGGGGGAAGGTTATGAACACTGAAGCTTTCTTT. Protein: CASSTDRGKVMNTEAFF.

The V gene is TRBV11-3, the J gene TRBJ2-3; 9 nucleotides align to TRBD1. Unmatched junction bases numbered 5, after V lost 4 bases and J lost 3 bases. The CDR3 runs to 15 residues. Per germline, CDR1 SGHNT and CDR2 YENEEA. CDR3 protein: CASSWTGAGTDTQYF. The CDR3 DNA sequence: TGTGCCAGCAGCTGGACAGGGGCGGGGACAGATACGCAGTATTTT. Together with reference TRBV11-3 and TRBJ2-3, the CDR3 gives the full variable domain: EAGVVQSPRYKIIEKKQPVAFWCNPISGHNTLYWYLQNLGQGPELLIRYENEEAVDDSQLPKDRFSAERLKGVDSTLKIQPAELGDSAVYLCASSWTGAGTDTQYFGPGTRLTVL.

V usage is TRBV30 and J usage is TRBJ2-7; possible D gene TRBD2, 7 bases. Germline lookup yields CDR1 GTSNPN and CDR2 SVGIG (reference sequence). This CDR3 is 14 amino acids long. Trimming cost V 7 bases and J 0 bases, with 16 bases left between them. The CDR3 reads CALDLGGRSYEQYF. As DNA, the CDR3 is TGTGCCTTGGACCTCGGGGGGCGCTCCTACGAGCAGTACTTC.